Reported below is one T cell receptor (beta chain). Its target is not known. This entry belongs to a study of CD8 T cells in Susac syndrome. Study-level findings and limits: More than 15 Susac-specific public clones were found in total CD8+ repertoires and 4 to 6 in CD8+ TEMRA repertoires.

An amount of RNA that ranged from about 0.45 to 1 ug was reverse transcribed with random hexamers. TCR beta CDR3 was amplified by immunoSEQ multiplex PCR. This amplification extended across 54 Vbeta and 13 Jbeta segments. In TCRdb, the immunoSEQ multiplex PCR reads were re-called with MiXCR into one record per CDR3 protein. This sample carries around 81,000 distinct CDR3 sequences, over 85% of them seen once, and the ten largest clones take approximately 1%. V was trimmed by 1 base and J by 10 bases, leaving 14 bases between them. The CDR3 contains 14 residues. Germline V gene lookup returns CDR1 SGHTA and CDR2 FQGNSA.

This TCR was recovered from a human donor with Susac syndrome. The rearrangement joins TRBV7-2 to TRBJ2-1; D remains unclear. The sequencing input was CD8+ T cells from PBMCs. The CDR3 loop is CASSLVGPMEEQFF. The CDR3 coding sequence is TGTGCCAGCAGCTTAGTAGGACCTATGGAGGAGCAGTTCTTC.